These 10 T cell receptor beta chains came from one sample sequenced in a study of T cell responses to AZD1222 COVID-19 vaccine. Clones were read by immunoSEQ multiplex PCR, and TCRdb kept only the in-frame ones, dropping some. The sample includes around 150,000 clones, 85% to 95% seen only once; the top ten take about 0.6%. This sample comprised peripheral blood, obtained on day 0 of AZD1222 vaccination. The origin of the receptors is an adult in good health.

The chain has TRBV5-1 and TRBJ1-1, with no clear D. The V and J ends lost 0 bases and 4 bases respectively, with 13 bases between them. Germline CDR1 SGHRS, CDR2 YFSETQ. This CDR3 is 15 amino acids long. CDR3 bases: TGCGCCAGCAGCTTGGCCATTCGGGGTGGCACTGAAGCTTTCTTT. Protein product: CASSLAIRGGTEAFF.

Notes on this clone: A junction boundary mismatches the germline segment, possibly from a read error. The chain links TRBV3-1 (or the pseudogene TRBV3-2) to TRBJ2-2; D may match TRBD1 or TRBD2 (5 bases each). This CDR3 is built from 19 residues. Germline assignment: CDR1 LGHDT and CDR2 YNNKEL (reference sequence). The CDR3 is CASSQALRGVPTYTGELFF. In DNA, the CDR3 is TGTGCCAGCAGTCAAGCCCTACGGGGCGTTCCGACGTACACCGGGGAGCTGTTTTTT.

The V and J genes are TRBV28 and TRBJ1-2, with 7 nucleotides matching TRBD1. Germline V gene sequence: CDR1 MDHEN, CDR2 SYDVKM. With V trimmed by 8 bases and J by 0 bases, 6 bases remained unmatched. This CDR3 has 14 amino acids. The CDR3 DNA is TGTGCCAGCCTATCAGGGGGTGCTAACTATGGCTACACCTTC. This encodes CASLSGGANYGYTF.

The genes are TRBV7-9 and TRBJ1-2, with 8 bases identical to TRBD1. The V gene's germline CDR1 is SEHNR and CDR2 FQNEAQ (reference sequence). V dropped 5 bases and J dropped 8; count of bases not matched to a gene: 10. This CDR3 is built from 14 residues. Here the CDR3 DNA reads TGTGCCAGCAGCCTACCGACAGGGGAATGGGGCTACACCTTC. Translated: CASSLPTGEWGYTF.

V and J are TRBV28 and TRBJ1-1, with TRBD1 matching over 7 bases. Germline trimming cut 6 bases from V and 5 bases from J; bases unmatched to any gene: 12. Germline values: CDR1 MDHEN, CDR2 SYDVKM. CDR3 length: 15 residues. The CDR3 region is CASSLVDRVGTEAFF. The CDR3 bases are TGTGCCAGCAGCCTCGTTGACAGGGTTGGTACTGAAGCTTTCTTT.

The gene calls are TRBV2 and TRBJ1-6, with D maybe TRBD1 (5 bases). This CDR3 is built from 15 residues. Trimming cost V 6 bases and J 8 bases, with 17 bases left between them. CDR1 is SNHLY and CDR2 is FYNNEI in the germline V gene. This CDR3 reads CASSPVPGGDSPLHF. CDR3 coding DNA: TGTGCCAGCAGCCCTGTCCCGGGGGGGGATTCACCCCTCCACTTT.

The rearrangement joins TRBV4-1 to TRBJ1-6; 7 bases align to TRBD1. V was pared by 1 base and J by 6 bases, with 6 bases of the junction left unmatched. Per germline, CDR1 MGHRA and CDR2 YSYEKL. The CDR3 has 16 residues. DNA for the CDR3: TGCGCCAGCAGCCAAGGACAGGGACTGGGTAATTCACCCCTCCACTTT. Protein product: CASSQGQGLGNSPLHF.

This chain connects TRBV2 to TRBJ2-3, with D tentatively TRBD2 (6 bases). CDR1 and CDR2 from the germline V gene are SNHLY and FYNNEI. The CDR3 loop spans 13 amino acids. The V end lost 10 bases, the J end lost 4 bases, and 15 bases lay between the germline ends. The CDR3 coding sequence is TGTGCCACCCTGATGCGGGGCGCAGATACGCAGTATTTT. Protein sequence: CATLMRGADTQYF. The full variable domain, completed using reference TRBV2 and TRBJ2-3, is EPEVTQTPSHQVTQMGQEVILRCVPISNHLYFYWYRQILGQKVEFLVSFYNNEISEKSEIFDDQFSVERPDGSNFTLKIRSTKLEDSAMYFCATLMRGADTQYFGPGTRLTVL.

The chain links TRBV7-9 to TRBJ1-4; no definite D call. Germline CDR1 SEHNR, CDR2 FQNEAQ (reference sequence). CDR3 length: 16 residues. The V gene lost 4 bases and the J gene lost 5 bases, with 17 bases spanning the gap. CDR3 region: CASSSIALGRNEKLFF. DNA of the CDR3: TGTGCCAGCAGCTCTATTGCTTTAGGAAGGAATGAAAAACTGTTTTTT.

The chain combines TRBV10-2 with TRBJ2-1, with TRBD1 matching 11 bases. The CDR3 sequence is 14 residues long. Germline V gives CDR1 WSHSY, CDR2 SAAADI. V lost 6 bases to trimming and J lost 7 bases; unmatched junction nucleotides: 5. CDR3 coding DNA: TGCGCCAGCAGATCCGGACAGGGGGCTAATGAGCAGTTCTTC. This encodes CASRSGQGANEQFF.